This is a list of T cell receptor beta chains from one sample in a study of OX40 agonist ivuxolimab in advanced cancers. Using immunoSEQ multiplex PCR, the repertoire was profiled, and TCRdb retains in-frame clones only, with some absent. The repertoire includes about 5,100 clones, 66% of them detected once, and 72% sits in the top ten. The input for sequencing was CD4+ or CD8+ T cells sorted from blood, taken in a trial of the OX40 agonist ivuxolimab. These receptors were collected from an adult with an advanced solid tumor such as melanoma, head and neck, liver or kidney cancer. The CDR3 runs from the conserved cysteine through the conserved F or W. A D gene is named only where the DNA matches it firmly. Where a row states a size, it is once, few, many or the class of an expanded clone; other rows omit it.

j_call | v_call | cdr3_length | clone_size | d_call | cdr3_nt | cdr3_aa
TRBJ2-3 | TRBV28 | 13 | . | . | TGTGCCAGCAGCCCACGTGAGGCAGATACGCAGTATTTT | CASSPREADTQYF
TRBJ1-1 | TRBV19 | 13 | many | . | TGTGCCAGTAGTCGCTCTTTGAGCACTGAAGCTTTCTTT | CASSRSLSTEAFF
TRBJ2-3 | TRBV9 | 14 | few | . | TGTGCCAGCAGCGTAGGCGGGCTGGCAGATACGCAGTATTTT | CASSVGGLADTQYF
TRBJ2-7 | TRBV7-9 | 15 | . | . | TGTGCCAGCAGCTCTGCGACAGGTAACTTCTACGAGCAGTACTTC | CASSSATGNFYEQYF
TRBJ2-1 | TRBV7-9 | 16 | medium-sized | . | TGTGCCAGCAGCTTAGACACAGGGAGCTCCTACAATGAGCAGTTCTTC | CASSLDTGSSYNEQFF
TRBJ1-3 | TRBV27 | 15 | . | . | TGTGCCAGCAGTTTATCCGCGGGCGGTGGAAACACCATATATTTT | CASSLSAGGGNTIYF
TRBJ1-1 | TRBV7-2 | 11 | . | . | TGTGCCAGCGGGGCGAACACTGAAGCTTTCTTT | CASGANTEAFF
TRBJ1-2 | TRBV10-3 | 13 | few | . | TGTGCCATCAGTGAGAACGGGCCCCTTGGCTACACCTTC | CAISENGPLGYTF
TRBJ2-7 | TRBV11-2 | 15 | . | . | TGTGCCAGCAGCTTAGTAGGCAGGGGGGGAAACGAGCAGTACTTC | CASSLVGRGGNEQYF
TRBJ2-3 | TRBV27 | 15 | . | TRBD1 | TGTGCCAGCAGTCTCCGGGACAGGTACACAGATACGCAGTATTTT | CASSLRDRYTDTQYF
TRBJ2-4 | TRBV7-9 | 16 | . | TRBD1 | TGTGCCAGCAGCGCAATACCGGGACAGGGGTTGAACATTCAGTACTTC | CASSAIPGQGLNIQYF
TRBJ2-2 | TRBV10-3 | 14 | . | TRBD1 | TGTGCCACCGAGACAGGGGGCAACACCGGGGAGCTGTTTTTT | CATETGGNTGELFF
TRBJ2-2 | TRBV5-1 | 15 | . | TRBD1 | TGCGCCAGCAGCTTGGAGGCCAGGGGGCCGGGGGAGCTGTTTTTT | CASSLEARGPGELFF
TRBJ1-2 | TRBV6-5 | 15 | . | TRBD1 | TGTGCCAGCAGCTCCGGGACAGGGGCAAACTATGGCTACACCTTC | CASSSGTGANYGYTF
TRBJ2-1 | TRBV2 | 16 | few | . | TGTGCCAGTCTGGGGAAGCGGGTACACTCCTACAATGAGCAGTTCTTC | CASLGKRVHSYNEQFF
TRBJ1-1 | TRBV7-9 | 18 | . | . | TGTGCCAGCAGCTTAGAGGTCAGGGCCCAAGCAGTGAACACTGAAGCTTTCTTT | CASSLEVRAQAVNTEAFF
TRBJ1-1 | TRBV4-3 | 16 | . | . | TGCGCCAGCAGCCAAGAGGCAACCTTTGGGGGCACTGAAGCTTTCTTT | CASSQEATFGGTEAFF
TRBJ2-3 | TRBV6-6 | 16 | . | TRBD2 | TGTGCCAGCAGTTACTCACCGGGGGGGCGCACAGATACGCAGTATTTT | CASSYSPGGRTDTQYF
TRBJ2-4 | TRBV21-1 | 21 | medium-sized | . | TGTGCCAGCAGCAACGGGGGCGGGCTAGCGGGGGTATGGACGACGAAAAACATTCAGTACTTC | CASSNGGGLAGVWTTKNIQYF
TRBJ2-2 | TRBV9 | 16 | . | . | TGTGCCAGCAGCCCCCCGAGGACGGTGAACACCGGGGAGCTGTTTTTT | CASSPPRTVNTGELFF
TRBJ2-1 | TRBV5-8 | 16 | . | . | TGTGCCAGCAGCGTGATGACAAGCCCTTCCTACAATGAGCAGTTCTTC | CASSVMTSPSYNEQFF
TRBJ2-7 | TRBV4-3 | 14 | medium-sized | . | TGCGCCAGCAGCCAAGAAATCCTCGGCTACGAGCAGTACTTC | CASSQEILGYEQYF
TRBJ2-7 | TRBV4-2 | 16 | few | . | TGTGCCAGCAGCCAAGGTAGTGGGAACAGGGCCTACGAGCAGTACTTC | CASSQGSGNRAYEQYF
TRBJ1-2 | TRBV5-1 | 15 | few | TRBD1 | TGCGCCAGCAGCGTCCGCCGGGACAGCGTATATGGCTACACCTTC | CASSVRRDSVYGYTF
TRBJ2-7 | TRBV7-6 | 14 | few | . | TGTGCCAGCAGCGGGTTGGGGGGCACCTACGAGCAGTACTTC | CASSGLGGTYEQYF
TRBJ2-3 | TRBV9 | 13 | . | TRBD2 | TGTGCCAGCCTAGCGGGGGACACAGATACGCAGTATTTT | CASLAGDTDTQYF
TRBJ1-4 | TRBV7-9 | 15 | . | TRBD1 | TGTGCCAGCAGCACCCGGGACAGCCTCGGGGAAAAACTGTTTTTT | CASSTRDSLGEKLFF
TRBJ1-1 | TRBV7-9 | 14 | . | TRBD1 | TGTGCCAGCGGCTCCGGGACAGAGGGGGTCAGAGCTTTCTTT | CASGSGTEGVRAFF
TRBJ1-1 | TRBV14 | 13 | . | . | TGTGCCAGCAGCCATGGTAGGAGCACTGAAGCTTTCTTT | CASSHGRSTEAFF
TRBJ2-1 | TRBV28 | 13 | . | . | TGTGCCAGCAGTTTGAACAGGGAGGGGGAGCAGTTCTTC | CASSLNREGEQFF
TRBJ1-1 | TRBV6-5 | 15 | . | . | TGTGCCAGCAGTTACTCGAGTCAGGGTGAAACTGAAGCTTTCTTT | CASSYSSQGETEAFF
TRBJ1-2 | TRBV28 | 13 | . | . | TGTGCCAGCACCCTAAGGCGAGTCTATGGCTACACCTTC | CASTLRRVYGYTF
TRBJ1-4 | TRBV4-1 | 15 | . | . | TGCGCCAGCAGCCAGGGCGACGTGGCTAATGAAAAACTGTTTTTT | CASSQGDVANEKLFF
TRBJ2-1 | TRBV11-2 | 13 | . | TRBD1 | TGTGCCAGCAGCCATAGGGGGCTGGATGAGCAGTTCTTC | CASSHRGLDEQFF
TRBJ2-7 | TRBV27 | 16 | few | . | TGTGCCAGCAGTTCCTCCGGGCCTCGGGGCGCCTACGAGCAGTACTTC | CASSSSGPRGAYEQYF
TRBJ1-2 | TRBV29-1 | 13 | . | TRBD1 | TGCAGCGTTGATACCGGGACAGTAAGTGGCTACACCTTC | CSVDTGTVSGYTF
TRBJ2-1 | TRBV27 | 15 | . | TRBD1 | TGTGCCAGCAGTTCTATGGGACAGGGGTCCGATGAGCAGTTCTTC | CASSSMGQGSDEQFF
TRBJ2-2 | TRBV1 | 15 | once | . | TGCACCAGCAGCCGCCGGGGGGGGTTCACCGGGGAGCTGTTTTTT | CTSSRRGGFTGELFF
TRBJ1-2 | TRBV9 | 18 | once | . | TGTGCCAGCAGCGTAGACCGGCTAGGGGGGGGACATAACTATGGCTACACCTTC | CASSVDRLGGGHNYGYTF
TRBJ1-1 | TRBV7-2 | 15 | few | . | TGTGCCAGCAGCTTTTCCCCCCTATTAGACACTGAAGCTTTCTTT | CASSFSPLLDTEAFF
TRBJ1-1 | TRBV19 | 12 | few | . | TGTGCCAGTAGTATAGGGACAGTTGGAGCTTTCTTT | CASSIGTVGAFF
TRBJ2-1 | TRBV27 | 14 | . | . | TGTGCCAGCAGTTTCCCCGGGGGACGGAATGAGCAGTTCTTC | CASSFPGGRNEQFF
TRBJ2-3 | TRBV7-8 | 17 | . | . | TGTGCCAGCAGCTACACAGGGAGCCGACGTACCACAGATACGCAGTATTTT | CASSYTGSRRTTDTQYF
TRBJ1-1 | TRBV5-5 | 14 | . | TRBD1 | TGTGCCAGCAGCACGGGACAGATGAACACTGAAGCTTTCTTT | CASSTGQMNTEAFF
TRBJ1-5 | TRBV19 | 15 | . | . | TGTGCCAGTAGTACTCTATCCCCTCGGTTTCAGCCCCAGCATTTT | CASSTLSPRFQPQHF
TRBJ2-1 | TRBV12-5 | 16 | few | . | TGTGCTAGTGGTCCAGAGGGGCAGCCGCCTTACAATGAGCAGTTCTTC | CASGPEGQPPYNEQFF
TRBJ1-3 | TRBV7-9 | 14 | . | . | TGTGCCAGCAGCCGACAGGACTCTGGAAACACCATATATTTT | CASSRQDSGNTIYF
TRBJ2-5 | TRBV9 | 16 | . | . | TGTGCCAGCAGCCTTACAGGCGGCAGCACCGCGGAGACCCAGTACTTC | CASSLTGGSTAETQYF